The TCR beta chain described here comes from a study of T-cell reconstitution after alpha-beta-depleted transplantation in children. Trimming removed 0 bases from V and 1 base from J, with 20 bases in between. CDR3 length: 19 residues. Germline V gene sequence: CDR1 MGHDK, CDR2 SYGVNS. The table lists this clonotype with many counts. As it was prepared, the TCRbeta library received unique molecular identifiers. One entry per CDR3 protein, called by TCRdb with MiXCR from the PCR reads. Found here are roughly 590,000 distinct CDR3 sequences, about 15% of them singletons; the top ten hold under 1.2%. This receptor was identified in a human donor who donated a stem cell graft to a child with acute myeloid leukemia. Here the sequenced sample was PBMCs from the stem cell graft donor, taken from the stem cell graft. The genes are TRBV25-1 and TRBJ2-3; tentatively, D is TRBD1 (5 bases). CDR3 loop: CASSEYRTRADSRTDTQYF. For the CDR3, the DNA is TGTGCCAGCAGTGAATATCGGACGAGAGCCGACAGCCGCACAGATACGCAGTATTTT.